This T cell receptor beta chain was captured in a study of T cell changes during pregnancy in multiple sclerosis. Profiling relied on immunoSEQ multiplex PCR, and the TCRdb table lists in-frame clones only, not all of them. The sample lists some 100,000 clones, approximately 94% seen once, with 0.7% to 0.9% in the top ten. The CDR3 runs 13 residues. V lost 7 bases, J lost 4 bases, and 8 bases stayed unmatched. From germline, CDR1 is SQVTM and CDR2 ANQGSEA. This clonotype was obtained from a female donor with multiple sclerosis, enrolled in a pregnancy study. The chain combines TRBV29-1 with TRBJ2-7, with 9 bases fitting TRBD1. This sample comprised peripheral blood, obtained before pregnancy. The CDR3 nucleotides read TGCAGCGCCATAACAGGGGGCGGGTACGAGCAGTACTTC. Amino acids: CSAITGGGYEQYF.